This T cell receptor beta chain was recovered during a study of blood T cell repertoires in COVID-19. Study details: The United States, Italy and Spain supplied acute and convalescent COVID-19 samples. T cells, B-cell-depleted T cells, or PBMCs provided the cDNA or gDNA that served as material.

This CDR3 contains 14 residues. Germline CDR1 DFQATT, CDR2 SNEGSKA (reference sequence). The V gene lost 6 bases and the J gene lost 1 base, with 14 bases spanning the gap. Authors' processing steps: Amplification of reference gene primers was used by the study to estimate nucleated cell counts. TCRdb's copy holds only in-frame clones and misses some; the assay was immunoSEQ multiplex PCR. V and J calls and clone size are copied from that table; D and trimming were computed from the DNA. In the table there are about 67,000 clones, roughly 90% of which are singletons. The sequence came from an older woman with acute or convalescent COVID-19. The specimen was peripheral blood. The rearrangement links TRBV20-1 to TRBJ2-3; possible D gene TRBD2, 6 bases. The CDR3 spells CSASSGFGTDTQYF. As DNA, the CDR3 is TGCAGTGCCAGTAGCGGATTCGGCACAGATACGCAGTATTTT.